The rows below give T cell receptor beta chains drawn from one sample of a study of cytomegalovirus exposure and HLA in healthy donors. Data came from immunoSEQ multiplex PCR; TCRdb stores just in-frame clones and leaves some out. This table holds some 90,000 clones, 95% to 97% found once. The sequenced material came from PBMCs. The receptors were sampled from a man between 18 and 35 years old in good health and CMV-seronegative. Each CDR3 is given with its conserved first and last residue. A D gene is named only where the DNA matches it firmly. For some rows the clone size is stated as once, few or many, or as a class when expanded; others skip it.

j_gene	abundance	v_gene	d_gene	CDR3aa	CDR3nt
TRBJ1-5	once	TRBV10-2	NA	CASSEIQTNQPQHF	TGCGCCAGCAGTGAGATACAGACCAATCAGCCCCAGCATTTT
TRBJ2-2	NA	TRBV5-1	TRBD2	CASKLAGDIGELFF	TGCGCCAGCAAACTAGCGGGAGACATCGGGGAGCTGTTTTTT
TRBJ1-5	NA	TRBV7-9	NA	CASSQDSSNQPQHF	TGTGCCAGCAGTCAGGACAGCAGCAATCAGCCCCAGCATTTT
TRBJ2-4	NA	TRBV5-1	TRBD1	CASSDDRGEGRMGKNIQYF	TGCGCCAGCAGCGATGACAGGGGTGAGGGTCGGATGGGCAAAAACATTCAGTACTTC
TRBJ1-5	NA	TRBV7-8	TRBD1	CASSPRTGGRNQPQHF	TGTGCCAGCAGCCCAAGGACAGGGGGCCGCAATCAGCCCCAGCATTTT
TRBJ2-5	NA	TRBV5-1	NA	CASSLRGVETQYF	TGCGCCAGCAGCCTCAGGGGTGTGGAGACCCAGTACTTC
TRBJ2-2	NA	TRBV19	TRBD1	CASSGPPTGTVNTGELFF	TGTGCCAGTAGTGGCCCACCGACAGGGACGGTGAACACCGGGGAGCTGTTTTTT
TRBJ2-6	NA	TRBV6-1	NA	CASSEALGGSGANVLTF	TGTGCCAGCAGTGAGGCTCTAGGGGGCTCTGGGGCCAACGTCCTGACTTTC
TRBJ2-3	NA	TRBV30	NA	CAWSASTDTQYF	TGTGCCTGGAGTGCGAGCACAGATACGCAGTATTTT
TRBJ2-7	NA	TRBV28	NA	CASSLMATYEQYF	TGTGCCAGCAGCTTGATGGCCACCTACGAGCAGTACTTC
TRBJ2-1	once	TRBV27	NA	CASSFTGYEQFF	TGTGCCAGCAGTTTCACGGGTTATGAGCAGTTCTTC
TRBJ1-1	once	TRBV9	TRBD1	CASSPGTGDTEAFF	TGTGCCAGCAGCCCCGGGACAGGAGACACTGAAGCTTTCTTT
TRBJ2-7	NA	TRBV6-5	TRBD2	CASSYGAGGQRYEQYF	TGTGCCAGCAGTTATGGCGCGGGAGGACAGAGATACGAGCAGTACTTC
TRBJ2-5	NA	TRBV4-1	NA	CASSPADSLAAQYF	TGCGCCAGCAGCCCGGCGGACAGTCTGGCGGCCCAGTACTTC
TRBJ1-2	NA	TRBV6-5	NA	CASSRTFPNYGYTF	TGTGCCAGCAGCCGGACTTTCCCGAACTATGGCTACACCTTC
TRBJ2-5	NA	TRBV30	TRBD2	CAWEGSGRGETQYF	TGTGCCTGGGAGGGGAGCGGGAGAGGAGAGACCCAGTACTTC
TRBJ2-5	NA	TRBV19	NA	CASSDSQETQYF	TGTGCCAGTAGTGACTCCCAAGAGACCCAGTACTTC
TRBJ1-1	NA	TRBV7-9	NA	CASSSYGGRTEAFF	TGTGCCAGCAGCTCCTACGGGGGGCGCACTGAAGCTTTCTTT
TRBJ2-7	NA	TRBV5-1	NA	CASSFLGASYEQYF	TGCGCCAGCAGCTTTCTAGGGGCGAGCTACGAGCAGTACTTC
TRBJ1-3	NA	TRBV9	NA	CASSVTGSSGNTIYF	TGTGCCAGCAGCGTAACGGGGTCCTCTGGAAACACCATATATTTT
TRBJ2-7	NA	TRBV5-6	NA	CASGYRVPVDEQYF	TGTGCCAGCGGCTACAGGGTTCCAGTAGACGAGCAGTACTTC
TRBJ2-2	NA	TRBV30	TRBD1	CAWRDRTGSNTGELFF	TGTGCCTGGAGGGATAGGACAGGGTCGAACACCGGGGAGCTGTTTTTT
TRBJ1-2	NA	TRBV28	NA	CATGLLYGYTF	TGTGCCACCGGACTATTGTATGGCTACACCTTC
TRBJ2-1	NA	TRBV9	TRBD1	CASSVGPTGGSNEQFF	TGTGCCAGCAGCGTAGGACCGACAGGGGGATCGAATGAGCAGTTCTTC
TRBJ2-3	NA	TRBV12-5	NA	CASGLGGGGTDTQYF	TGTGCTAGTGGTTTGGGGGGCGGGGGCACAGATACGCAGTATTTT
TRBJ2-1	NA	TRBV9	TRBD2	CASSGRPGLAGEYEQFF	TGTGCCAGCAGCGGACGACCGGGACTAGCGGGAGAATATGAGCAGTTCTTC
TRBJ2-3	NA	TRBV27	TRBD2	CASTLLAGVLDTQYF	TGTGCCAGCACCCTATTAGCGGGAGTCCTAGATACGCAGTATTTT
TRBJ2-7	NA	TRBV7-2	TRBD2	CASSLGLAGTYEQYF	TGTGCCAGCAGCCTCGGACTAGCGGGAACCTACGAGCAGTACTTC
TRBJ1-5	NA	TRBV27	TRBD1	CASSLKPGQGMNQPQHF	TGTGCCAGCAGCCTAAAGCCGGGACAGGGGATGAATCAGCCCCAGCATTTT
TRBJ1-1	NA	TRBV27	NA	CASSLSPGMNTEAFF	TGTGCCAGCAGTTTATCGCCGGGAATGAACACTGAAGCTTTCTTT
TRBJ1-4	NA	TRBV9	NA	CASSVSDRSATNEKLFF	TGTGCCAGCAGCGTATCCGACAGGTCTGCAACTAATGAAAAACTGTTTTTT
TRBJ2-3	NA	TRBV6-5	TRBD1	CASSLRGRGTDTQYF	TGTGCCAGCAGCCTCAGGGGGCGCGGCACAGATACGCAGTATTTT
TRBJ2-3	NA	TRBV6-5	NA	CASTNLDTQYF	TGTGCCAGCACAAATTTAGATACGCAGTATTTT
TRBJ2-5	NA	TRBV9	NA	CASSVTGGTETQYF	TGTGCCAGCAGCGTAACCGGCGGGACGGAGACCCAGTACTTC
TRBJ2-1	once	TRBV7-7	TRBD2	CASSLLAGITNEQFF	TGTGCTAGCAGCTTATTAGCGGGAATTACCAATGAGCAGTTCTTC
TRBJ1-2	once	TRBV6-5	NA	CASSSGYGYTF	TGTGCCAGCAGCTCAGGGTATGGCTACACCTTC
TRBJ1-2	NA	TRBV9	TRBD1	CASSARTGGSDGYTF	TGTGCCAGCAGCGCCCGGACAGGGGGCTCAGATGGCTACACCTTC
TRBJ2-7	NA	TRBV18	TRBD1	CASSPQTGGSEQYF	TGTGCCAGCTCACCCCAGACAGGGGGCAGCGAGCAGTACTTC
TRBJ2-3	NA	TRBV30	NA	CAWSVLPIPTDTQYF	TGTGCCTGGAGTGTACTTCCGATACCCACAGATACGCAGTATTTT
TRBJ1-2	NA	TRBV19	TRBD1	CASSIIGGDYYGYTF	TGTGCCAGTAGTATAATAGGGGGCGACTACTATGGCTACACCTTC
TRBJ1-4	NA	TRBV4-2	NA	CASSQRLDSRAGNEKLFF	TGTGCCAGCAGCCAAAGGTTAGACAGCAGGGCAGGAAATGAAAAACTGTTTTTT
TRBJ1-5	NA	TRBV4-1	NA	CASSQVGGPGAQHF	TGCGCCAGCAGCCAAGTTGGGGGTCCGGGGGCCCAGCATTTT
TRBJ2-2	NA	TRBV4-1	NA	CASSRLRQGIGELFF	TGCGCCAGCAGCCGCCTGCGGCAGGGAATCGGGGAGCTGTTTTTT
TRBJ1-2	NA	TRBV11-3	NA	CASSLGSGNANYGYTF	TGTGCCAGCAGCTTAGGGTCGGGGAATGCGAACTATGGCTACACCTTC
TRBJ1-2	NA	TRBV30	NA	CAWSVQGSSYGYTF	TGTGCCTGGAGTGTACAGGGCAGCTCCTATGGCTACACCTTC
TRBJ1-1	NA	TRBV4-3	NA	CASSQVVRNTEAFF	TGCGCCAGCAGCCAAGTTGTTAGAAACACTGAAGCTTTCTTT
TRBJ2-3	NA	TRBV27	TRBD2	CASSLGAGGTDTQYF	TGTGCCAGCAGTTTAGGAGCGGGGGGCACAGATACGCAGTATTTT
TRBJ1-1	NA	TRBV18	TRBD1	CASSPSRDRGNTEAFF	TGTGCCAGCTCACCCTCCCGGGACAGGGGAAACACTGAAGCTTTCTTT
TRBJ1-4	NA	TRBV27	NA	CASSLFPGLEKLFF	TGTGCCAGCAGTTTATTTCCAGGTCTCGAAAAACTGTTTTTT
TRBJ1-1	once	TRBV27	NA	CASWKDMSQPRAFF	TGTGCCAGCTGGAAAGACATGTCCCAACCCCGAGCTTTCTTT
TRBJ2-1	NA	TRBV27	NA	CASSLGLGVDEQFF	TGTGCCAGCAGTTTGGGCTTAGGGGTAGATGAGCAGTTCTTC
TRBJ2-5	NA	TRBV28	TRBD2	CASSPRPGLAGETQYF	TGTGCCAGCAGTCCCCGACCGGGACTAGCGGGAGAGACCCAGTACTTC
TRBJ1-1	NA	TRBV19	NA	CASSISVGGTEAFF	TGTGCCAGTAGTATTTCTGTCGGGGGCACTGAAGCTTTCTTT
TRBJ1-3	NA	TRBV5-1	NA	CASSLGVSGNTIYF	TGCGCCAGCAGCTTGGGCGTCTCTGGAAACACCATATATTTT
TRBJ2-4	NA	TRBV5-1	NA	CASSPGHAKNIQYF	TGCGCCAGCAGCCCCGGTCATGCCAAAAACATTCAGTACTTC
TRBJ2-1	NA	TRBV5-4	NA	CASSFASGSNNEQFF	TGTGCCAGCAGCTTTGCGTCAGGGTCTAACAATGAGCAGTTCTTC
TRBJ1-4	NA	TRBV15	NA	CATSRDGGDNEKLFF	TGTGCCACCAGCAGAGATGGAGGGGATAATGAAAAACTGTTTTTT
TRBJ2-3	NA	TRBV30	NA	CAGNRRMTDTQYF	TGTGCCGGAAACAGGAGAATGACAGATACGCAGTATTTT